This T cell receptor (beta chain) was documented in a study of cytomegalovirus exposure and HLA in healthy donors. General study points: CMV antigen specificity was confirmed in vitro for a few CMV-associated chains. Being productive about 87% or about 30% of the time was typical of most TCR beta V segments in an earlier analysis. A later analysis reportedly identified an Asian-associated ancestry cluster as carrying fewer N-insertions than the roughly 670-donor mean.

A word on this clone: Its specificity is unknown.

Donors in the study were healthy people who gave bone marrow. Germline V lookup: CDR1 MRHNA, CDR2 SNTAGT. This CDR3 is built from 19 residues. Trimming took 0 bases from V and 1 from J; bases not matched to a gene: 11. Primers included in the PCR were 60 Vbeta and 13 Jbeta primers. Clones were sequenced by immunoSEQ multiplex PCR, and TCRdb holds only the in-frame ones, with some missing. The sample lists 76,000 or so clones, roughly 73% occurring once. The source is a woman in her thirties or forties in good health and CMV-seropositive. The sample comprised PBMCs. The V and J genes are TRBV6-4 and TRBJ1-1; the match to TRBD1 covers 10 bases. CDR3 in amino acids: CASSDSGDRGSWGNTEAFF. The DNA of the CDR3 is TGTGCCAGCAGTGACTCGGGGGACAGGGGATCTTGGGGGAACACTGAAGCTTTCTTT.